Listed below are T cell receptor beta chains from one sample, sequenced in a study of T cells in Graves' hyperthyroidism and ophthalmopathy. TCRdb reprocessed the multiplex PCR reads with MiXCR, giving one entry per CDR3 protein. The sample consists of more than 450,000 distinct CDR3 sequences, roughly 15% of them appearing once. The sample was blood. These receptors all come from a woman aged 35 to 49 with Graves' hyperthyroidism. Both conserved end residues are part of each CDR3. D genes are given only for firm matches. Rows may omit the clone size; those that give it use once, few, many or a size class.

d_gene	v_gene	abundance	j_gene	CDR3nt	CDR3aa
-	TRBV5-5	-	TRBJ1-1	TGTGCCAGCAGCTTGGAAGGGTCGGGCACTGAAGCTTTCTTT	CASSLEGSGTEAFF
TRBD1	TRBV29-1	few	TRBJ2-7	TGCAGCGTGGGGGACAGGGCTTCCTACGAGCAGTACTTC	CSVGDRASYEQYF
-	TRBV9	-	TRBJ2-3	TGTGCCAGCAGCGCGGGGGCCTCCACAGATACGCAGTATTTT	CASSAGASTDTQYF
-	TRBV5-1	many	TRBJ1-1	TGCGCCAGCAGTCCCGACACCAACACTGAAGCTTTCTTT	CASSPDTNTEAFF
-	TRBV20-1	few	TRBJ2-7	TGCAGTGCTACTAATCCCCCCGGCTCCTACGAGCAGTACTTC	CSATNPPGSYEQYF
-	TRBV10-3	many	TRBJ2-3	TGTGCCATCAGTGAATCCGCCGGGGGAGATACGCAGTATTTT	CAISESAGGDTQYF
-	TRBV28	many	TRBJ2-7	TGTGCCAGCACCAAGCACGGGGGCGGCTACGAGCAGTACTTC	CASTKHGGGYEQYF
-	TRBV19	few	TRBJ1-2	TGTGCCAGTAGTATAAAGAGTCTATCCGCTAACTATGGCTACACCTTC	CASSIKSLSANYGYTF
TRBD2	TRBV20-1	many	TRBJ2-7	TGCAGTGCCAGACCTACGAGTCGGAGCGGGAGTGGATACGAGCAGTACTTC	CSARPTSRSGSGYEQYF
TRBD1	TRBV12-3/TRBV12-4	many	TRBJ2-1	TGTGCCAGCAGTTTAGCGGACAGGAGCTCCTACAATGAGCAGTTCTTC	CASSLADRSSYNEQFF
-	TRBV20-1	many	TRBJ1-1	TGCAGTGCTAGCTTGACAGGAGTTAACACTGAAGCTTTCTTT	CSASLTGVNTEAFF
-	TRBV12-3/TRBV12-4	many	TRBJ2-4	TGTGCCAGCAGTCCAGACAGCGTGAAAAACATTCAGTACTTC	CASSPDSVKNIQYF
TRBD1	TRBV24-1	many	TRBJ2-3	TGTGCCACCAGTGATCAAACATGGGACAGGGAGGCAGATACGCAGTATTTT	CATSDQTWDREADTQYF
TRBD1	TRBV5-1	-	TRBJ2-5	TGCGCCAGCAGCTTGAAGATGACAGGGGCCCAAGAGACCCAGTACTTC	CASSLKMTGAQETQYF
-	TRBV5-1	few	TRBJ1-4	TGCGCCAGCAGTTACTCAACTGCAACTAATGAAAAACTGTTTTTT	CASSYSTATNEKLFF
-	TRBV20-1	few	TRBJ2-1	TGCAGTGCTAGTCAAACAGGGCCTTACAATGAGCAGTTCTTC	CSASQTGPYNEQFF
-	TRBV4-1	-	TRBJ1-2	TGCGCCAGCAGCCATCCAAACCGGGACGCTAACTATGGCTACACCTTC	CASSHPNRDANYGYTF
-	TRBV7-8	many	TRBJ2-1	TGTGCCAGCAGTCTTGAGATAGGAAAAAGCTACAATGAGCAGTTCTTC	CASSLEIGKSYNEQFF